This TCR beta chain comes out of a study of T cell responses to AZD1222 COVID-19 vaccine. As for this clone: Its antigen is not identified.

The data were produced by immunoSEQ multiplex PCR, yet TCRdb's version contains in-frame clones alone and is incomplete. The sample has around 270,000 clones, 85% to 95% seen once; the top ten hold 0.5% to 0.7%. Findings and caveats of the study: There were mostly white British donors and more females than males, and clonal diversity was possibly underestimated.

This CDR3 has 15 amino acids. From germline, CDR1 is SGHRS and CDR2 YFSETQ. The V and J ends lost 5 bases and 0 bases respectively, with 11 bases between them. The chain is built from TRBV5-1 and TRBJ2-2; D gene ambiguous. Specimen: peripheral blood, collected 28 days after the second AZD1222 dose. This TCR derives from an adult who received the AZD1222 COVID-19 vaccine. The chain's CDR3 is CASSYDIANTGELFF. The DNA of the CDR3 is TGCGCCAGCAGTTATGACATCGCGAACACCGGGGAGCTGTTTTTT.